A single sample is the source of the 9 T cell receptor beta chains below, sequenced in a study of shared clonotypes between healthy human individuals. The protocol was immunoSEQ multiplex PCR, while the TCRdb copy is restricted to in-frame clones and leaves out a portion. Of 2 million to 2.5 million clones listed, over 90% were seen once; the top ten hold 0.35% to 0.45%. The sequenced sample consisted of naive CD4+ T cells from PBMCs. The subset here: CD45RA+ positively selected. The receptors derive from a man aged 18 to 29 in good health. Some clones in this sample may be carry-over from other donors' samples.

The V gene is TRBV27, the J gene TRBJ2-1; tentatively, D is TRBD2 (6 bases). Germline V gene data show CDR1 as MNHEY and CDR2 as SMNVEV (reference sequence). Trimming cost V 5 bases and J 3 bases, with 17 bases left between them. The CDR3 runs 16 residues. The CDR3 DNA reads TGTGCCAGCAGTGGAAAAACTAGCAGAGGCTACAATGAGCAGTTCTTC. It specifies CASSGKTSRGYNEQFF.

This clone was seen just once. The sample holds other DNA sequences that translate to the same CDR3. The chain carries TRBV18 and TRBJ1-1; D is undetermined. The CDR3 covers 15 residues. Per germline, CDR1 KGHSH and CDR2 LQKENI. Trimming removed 0 bases at V and 1 base at J, with 9 bases between. The CDR3 loop is CASSPPTAANTEAFF. The DNA of the CDR3 is TGTGCCAGCTCACCACCAACGGCAGCGAACACTGAAGCTTTCTTT.

V usage is TRBV5-1 and J usage is TRBJ2-1; D is unresolved. This CDR3 is 14 amino acids long. Germline CDR1 is SGHRS and CDR2 is YFSETQ. The V end was cut by 1 base, the J end by 0 bases, with 5 bases between. CDR3: CASSLPASYNEQFF. The DNA of the CDR3 is TGCGCCAGCAGCTTGCCGGCCTCCTACAATGAGCAGTTCTTC. Drawing the rest from reference TRBV5-1 and TRBJ2-1, the complete variable domain is KAGVTQTPRYLIKTRGQQVTLSCSPISGHRSVSWYQQTPGQGLQFLFEYFSETQRNKGNFPGRFSGRQFSNSRSEMNVSTLELGDSALYLCASSLPASYNEQFFGPGTRLTVL.

The chain combines TRBV5-1 with TRBJ2-5; no definite D call. The J call is in doubt because the DNA end fits TRBJ2-7 better. The CDR3 contains 14 residues. The germline gives CDR1 SGHRS, CDR2 YFSETQ. CDR3 loop: CASSLATFGDEQYF. CDR3 coding DNA: TGCGCCAGCAGCTTGGCTACGTTTGGGGACGAGCAGTACTTC.

The chain links TRBV10-3 to TRBJ2-3; the D gene is possibly TRBD2 (6 bases). CDR1 and CDR2 (germline): ENHRY, SYGVKD. V lost 5 bases and J lost 3, with 18 bases in between. CDR3 size: 16 residues. CDR3: CAISRGGAARTDTQYF. In nucleotides, the CDR3 is TGTGCCATCAGTCGCGGAGGGGCGGCAAGGACAGATACGCAGTATTTT.

The chain joins TRBV4-2 to TRBJ1-5; the D is unclear. CDR1 is LGHNA and CDR2 is YNFKEQ in the germline V gene. The CDR3 spans 24 residues. Trimming pared 0 bases from V and 0 bases from J, leaving 33 bases between. The CDR3 sequence: CASSQDRLLVLFRELMGSNQPQHF. Written as DNA, the CDR3 is TGTGCCAGCAGCCAAGATCGATTGCTCGTTTTATTTAGGGAATTGATGGGTAGCAATCAGCCCCAGCATTTT.

This chain uses TRBV7-2 with TRBJ2-1; perhaps TRBD1 as D (6 bases). The CDR3 has 14 residues. CDR1 is SGHTA and CDR2 is FQGNSA in the germline V gene. The V and J ends lost 5 bases and 6 bases respectively, with 14 bases between them. CDR3 nucleotide sequence: TGTGCCAGCAGCAGAGCGACACAGGGCAATGAGCAGTTCTTC. Protein sequence: CASSRATQGNEQFF.

In this sample, this clone turned up many times. The J gene is TRBJ1-5, the V gene TRBV28; D is unresolved. V was trimmed by 4 bases and J by 2 bases, leaving 15 bases between them. Germline lookup yields CDR1 MDHEN and CDR2 SYDVKM. The CDR3 covers 16 residues. In nucleotides, the CDR3 is TGTGCCAGCAGTTCGCCCCTCCCCGGTGGCAATCAGCCCCAGCATTTT. This encodes CASSSPLPGGNQPQHF.

The chain employs TRBV30 and TRBJ1-2; D is perhaps TRBD1 (6 bases). This CDR3 is 14 amino acids long. Trimming pared 2 bases from V and 4 bases from J, leaving 14 bases between. Germline lookup yields CDR1 GTSNPN and CDR2 SVGIG (reference sequence). CDR3 DNA: TGTGCCTGGAGTCGCCCGACAGGTACCTATGGCTACACCTTC. Translating it yields CAWSRPTGTYGYTF.